This T cell receptor (beta chain) emerged from a study of cytomegalovirus exposure and HLA in healthy donors. Clones were read by immunoSEQ multiplex PCR, and TCRdb kept only the in-frame ones, dropping some. This sample carries about 150,000 clones, about 86% of them seen once, and the ten largest clones take roughly 1.9%. This CDR3 spans 18 amino acids. From germline, CDR1 is MNHEY and CDR2 SMNVEV (reference sequence). The trim removed 0 bases at V and 0 bases at J, leaving 5 bases unmatched. V usage is TRBV27 and J usage is TRBJ2-2; 9 bases agree with TRBD2. Sequencing was carried out using PBMCs. This receptor was identified in a human donor in good health. The CDR3 sequence: CASSLSGSGGTNTGELFF. The DNA of the CDR3 is TGTGCCAGCAGTTTATCGGGTAGCGGGGGCACGAACACCGGGGAGCTGTTTTTT.